This TCR beta chain was sequenced during a study of early T cells in non-severe SARS-CoV-2 infection. Findings and limits, study-wide: Reliance on VDJdb matching favored anti-spike CD8 responses; private and CD4 specificities were missed.

This clonotype was seen more than once but under ten times. The antigen remains unidentified. Germline V gene data show CDR1 as SGHAT and CDR2 as FQNNGV. This CDR3 is built from 13 residues. Trimming pared 3 bases from V and 2 bases from J, leaving 5 bases between. As part of library construction, unique molecular identifiers were attached to individual cDNA molecules. TCRdb re-analysed the 5' RACE reads in MiXCR, keeping a single row per CDR3 protein. In the table there are tens of thousands of distinct CDR3 sequences, approximately 11% of which are singletons. The clonotype was recovered from an adult who was a healthcare worker with PCR-confirmed SARS-CoV-2 infection or an uninfected control (not recorded which). The rearrangement links TRBV11-2 to TRBJ2-1; D unresolved. The sample comprised whole blood. The chain's CDR3 is CASSLVTYNEQFF. The CDR3 DNA reads as TGTGCCAGCAGCTTGGTCACCTACAATGAGCAGTTCTTC.